This T cell receptor beta chain was profiled in a study of CD4 T cells in relation to SARS-CoV-2 and coronaviruses. The wider study: Controls used an HIV-1 Nef peptide pool or no peptide. Whole-study results and caveats: SARS-CoV-2-driven expansion was significantly weaker in crossreactive than monoreactive clones.

The unexposed donors gave CD4+ T cells in about 2011-2018, prior to COVID-19. CD4+ T cells were isolated from the cells after more than 8 days of culture. Unmatched junction bases numbered 11, after V lost 4 bases and J lost 5 bases. This CDR3 comprises 16 residues. Germline V gives CDR1 MNHEY, CDR2 SVGAGI. The method was immunoSEQ multiplex PCR; TCRdb's version includes in-frame clones alone and lacks a portion of them. This table has about 23,000 clones, approximately 82% appearing once. Note on this clone: The antigen is not known.

The receptor comes from a human donor in good health. The chain uses TRBV6-5 and TRBJ2-1; 7 positions agree with TRBD2. The sequencing input was CD4+ T cells from PBMCs, cultured in vitro. The CDR3 DNA sequence: TGTGCCAGCAGTTCCTTCGGGGAGGGACCCAACAATGAGCAGTTCTTC. As protein: CASSSFGEGPNNEQFF.